Each of the 16 T cell receptor beta chains below was sequenced from the same sample in a study of T cells in Graves' hyperthyroidism and ophthalmopathy. Amplification yielded TCR beta CDR3 regions, with RNA transcripts as the source. An initial round of RT-PCR targeting the TCR CDR3 relied on the HTBI primer set. TCRdb recomputed calls from the multiplex PCR reads with MiXCR, one row per CDR3 protein. The sample contains over 700,000 distinct CDR3 sequences, 30% to 40% of which appear only once. Input material: blood. Receptors originate from a woman aged 35 to 49 with Graves' hyperthyroidism.

About this clonotype itself: This clone may be a read error of a much larger clone one base away. The chain is built from TRBV6-6 and TRBJ1-1; 7 bases map to TRBD1. The CDR3 runs to 13 residues. Germline V gene sequence: CDR1 MNHNY, CDR2 SVGAGI (reference sequence). This chain's CDR3 is CTSSYSNDRVAFF. The CDR3 nucleotides read TGTACCAGCAGTTACTCGAATGACAGGGTTGCTTTCTTT.

This clonotype was seen repeatedly, ten times or more. The chain carries TRBV9 and TRBJ2-7, with 10 bases identical to TRBD2. Germline V gene lookup returns CDR1 SGDLS and CDR2 YYNGEE. With 3 bases clipped from V and 3 bases from J, the junction kept 6 bases outside the gene matches. The CDR3 is made up of 15 amino acids. The chain's CDR3 is CASSAGLADVYEQYF. The CDR3 DNA sequence: TGTGCCAGCAGCGCTGGACTAGCGGATGTCTACGAGCAGTACTTC. Full variable domain (rest looked up from reference TRBV9 and TRBJ2-7): DSGVTQTPKHLITATGQRVTLRCSPRSGDLSVYWYQQSLDQGLQFLIQYYNGEERAKGNILERFSAQQFPDLHSELNLSSLELGDSALYFCASSAGLADVYEQYFGPGTRLTVT.

This clonotype has just a few counts. The V call is TRBV6-2 or TRBV6-3, the J call TRBJ1-6; D not resolved. The V gene lost 4 bases and the J gene lost 7 bases, with 8 bases spanning the gap. Germline V gives CDR1 MNHEY, CDR2 SVGEGT. This CDR3 has 13 amino acids. The CDR3 region is CASSLAWNSPLHF. CDR3 DNA sequence: TGTGCCAGCAGTTTAGCTTGGAATTCACCCCTCCACTTT.

This clonotype was observed at least ten times. The genes are TRBV6-5 and TRBJ1-1; D is undetermined. Deletions cut 5 bases from V and 0 bases from J, with 7 bases between. Germline CDR1 and CDR2: MNHEY and SVGAGI. The CDR3 runs 13 residues. CDR3 DNA sequence: TGTGCCAGCAGTCACGGATTGAACACTGAAGCTTTCTTT. Residues: CASSHGLNTEAFF.

V is TRBV6-4 and J is TRBJ2-3; 11 nucleotides agree with TRBD2. The V gene's germline CDR1 is MRHNA and CDR2 SNTAGT. V was clipped by 6 bases and J by 6 bases; unmatched bases: 11. This CDR3 contains 16 residues. CDR3 DNA: TGTGCCAGCAGGACCGGTCTAGCGGGGGGACAGGATACGCAGTATTTT. Protein sequence: CASRTGLAGGQDTQYF.

This clonotype was picked up many times. The chain is built from TRBV5-6 and TRBJ1-2; D not certain. The CDR3 runs 15 residues. Trimming left V 5 bases short and J 7 bases short, with 21 bases between. Germline V lookup: CDR1 SGHDT, CDR2 YYEEEE. CDR3 in amino acids: CASSPLDWEVSGYTF. CDR3 nucleotide sequence: TGTGCCAGCAGTCCCCTCGACTGGGAAGTTTCTGGCTACACCTTC.

A word on this clonotype: A much larger clone sits a single nucleotide away, making a read error possible. The DNA is omitted, as the CDR3 cannot be located on it reliably, and the CDR3 follows TCRdb's listing. The chain combines TRBV13 with TRBJ1-3. Germline V gene sequence: CDR1 PRHDT, CDR2 FYEKMQ (reference sequence). The CDR3 region is 13 residues in length, termini included. The CDR3 sequence is CASSFGAGNTLYF.

About this clonotype: A much larger clone lies a single base off, so this may be a read error. V is TRBV19 and J is TRBJ1-5; D ambiguous. This CDR3 comprises 17 residues. Germline loops: CDR1 LNHDA, CDR2 SQIVND (reference sequence). V shed 3 bases and J shed 2 bases, with 17 bases lying between them. The CDR3 DNA sequence: TGTGCCAGTAGTATGAGGGCAGAGGGAGGTGGCAATCAGCCCCAGCATTTT. Its protein is CASSMRAEGGGNQPQHF.

This clonotype was seen many times. The rearrangement links TRBV7-2 to TRBJ2-5; D is undetermined. Trimming pared 5 bases from V and 4 bases from J, leaving 11 bases between. Per the germline V gene, CDR1 is SGHTA and CDR2 is FQGNSA. The CDR3 covers 13 residues. The DNA for the CDR3 is TGTGCCAGCAGCCGTGAAGTCCCAGAGACCCAGTACTTC. Its translation is CASSREVPETQYF.

This clonotype appeared many times. A read error may produce the germline difference seen at one junction end. V gene TRBV6-5 combines with J gene TRBJ2-7; 11 bases match TRBD1. Germline CDR1 MNHEY, CDR2 SVGAGI. The CDR3 covers 13 residues. CDR3 amino acids: CASSGQGAGEQYF. The DNA for the CDR3 is TGCGCCAGCAGCGGACAGGGGGCCGGCGAGCAGTACTTC.

For this clonotype: Being one base from a much bigger clone, this may be a read error. The conserved closing phenylalanine or tryptophan is absent in this CDR3, likely reflecting a read error. The V call is TRBV19, the J call TRBJ1-1; D perhaps matches TRBD1 (5 bases). The CDR3 has 14 amino acids. Germline assignment: CDR1 LNHDA and CDR2 SQIVND (reference sequence). V dropped 4 bases and J dropped 5 bases, with 14 bases sitting between them. In nucleotides, the CDR3 is TGTGCCAGTAGTAAACATCAGGGTAAAACTGAAGCTTTCCTT. Translating gives CASSKHQGKTEAFL.

This clonotype was seen a few times. The chain is built from TRBV12-3 or TRBV12-4 and TRBJ1-2; a possible D gene is TRBD1 (5 bases). V lost 5 bases to trimming and J lost 2 bases, with 15 bases between them. The CDR3 loop spans 15 amino acids. The CDR3 nucleotides are TGTGCCAGCAGTGCCTACGCAGGGACCAACTATGGCTACACCTTC. This codes for CASSAYAGTNYGYTF.

The table lists this clonotype with many counts. This chain uses TRBV6-2 or TRBV6-3 with TRBJ2-7; possible D gene TRBD1, 5 bases. The CDR3 is 14 residues long. CDR1 is MNHEY, CDR2 SVGEGT, per germline. Between the trimmed V and J ends, which lost 5 bases and 0 bases, there was a span of 11 bases. The CDR3 region is CASSHDRDSYEQYF. The CDR3, as DNA: TGTGCCAGCAGTCACGACAGAGACTCCTACGAGCAGTACTTC.

The CDR3 DNA reads as TGTGCCAGCAGCACCGAAACAGGACTAGCGGGCTACACCTTC. Its translation is CASSTETGLAGYTF. The chain employs TRBV5-4 and TRBJ1-2, with D tentatively TRBD1 (5 bases). This CDR3 contains 14 residues. The V and J ends lost 4 bases and 8 bases respectively, with 18 bases between them. CDR1 is SGHNT, CDR2 YYREEE, per germline (reference sequence).

V and J are TRBV7-2 and TRBJ2-5, with D unresolved. CDR1 is SGHTA and CDR2 is FQGNSA in the germline V gene. The V end was cut by 4 bases, the J end by 7 bases, with 16 bases between. This CDR3 is built from 14 residues. The CDR3 DNA reads as TGTGCCAGCAGCTCATGGACCGGACCAGGGACCCAGTACTTC. Translation: CASSSWTGPGTQYF. Full variable domain (outside the CDR3, taken from reference TRBV7-2 and TRBJ2-5): GAGVSQSPSNKVTEKGKDVELRCDPISGHTALYWYRQSLGQGLEFLIYFQGNSAPDKSGLPSDRFSAERTGGSVSTLTIQRTQQEDSAVYLCASSSWTGPGTQYFGPGTRLLVL.

The J gene is TRBJ1-3, the V gene TRBV21-1. TRBV21-1 is tagged as a pseudogene. The CDR3 has 14 residues. CDR3 DNA sequence: TGTGCCAGCAGACGGACGGCTTCTGGAAACACCATATATTTT. It translates to CASRRTASGNTIYF.